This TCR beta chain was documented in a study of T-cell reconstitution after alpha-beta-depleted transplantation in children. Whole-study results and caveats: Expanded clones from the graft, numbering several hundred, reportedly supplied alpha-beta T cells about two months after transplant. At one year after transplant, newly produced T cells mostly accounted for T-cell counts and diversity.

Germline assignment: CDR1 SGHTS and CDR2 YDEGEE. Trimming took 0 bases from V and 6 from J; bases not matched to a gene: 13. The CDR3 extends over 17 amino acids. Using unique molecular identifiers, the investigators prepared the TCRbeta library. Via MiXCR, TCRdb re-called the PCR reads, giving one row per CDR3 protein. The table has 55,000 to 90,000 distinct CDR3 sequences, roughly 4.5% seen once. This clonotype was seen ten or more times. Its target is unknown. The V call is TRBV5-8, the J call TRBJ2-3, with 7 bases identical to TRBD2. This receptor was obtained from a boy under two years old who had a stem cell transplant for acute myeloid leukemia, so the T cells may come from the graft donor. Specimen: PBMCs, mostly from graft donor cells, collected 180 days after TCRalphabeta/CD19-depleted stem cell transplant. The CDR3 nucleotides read TGTGCCAGCAGCTTGGGCTTATTAGCGGGCGCGCGGGATACGCAGTATTTT. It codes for CASSLGLLAGARDTQYF.